This passage covers 14 T cell receptor beta chains from one sample sequenced in a study of regulatory T cells in long-lasting Graves disease. Construction of the TCR beta libraries employed iRepertoire HTBI primers in conjunction with Arm-PCR of CDR3 regions. Each CDR3 protein gets one entry after TCRdb re-called the multiplex PCR reads with MiXCR. The table has under 300,000 distinct CDR3 sequences, 20% to 25% seen once. Time point noted: newly diagnosed GD, antithyroid drugs for less than 3 months. The TCR library was prepared using RNA isolated from PBMCs. Sequencing was performed on peripheral blood mononuclear cells (PBMCs), taken at new diagnosis, from a patient treated with antithyroid drugs. The receptor set was obtained from a female donor with Graves disease.

This clonotype appeared many times. This rearrangement joins TRBV4-2 to TRBJ2-7; D might be TRBD1 (5 bases). This CDR3 comprises 16 residues. CDR1 is LGHNA, CDR2 YNFKEQ, per germline. The germline V and J ends were trimmed by 0 bases and 1 base, with 13 bases remaining between them. CDR3 loop: CASSQDADTLSYEQYF. CDR3 coding DNA: TGTGCCAGCAGCCAAGACGCGGACACCTTATCCTACGAGCAGTACTTC.

This clonotype was observed many times. The chain carries TRBV18 and TRBJ1-5, with TRBD1 matching over 8 bases. Trimming took 0 bases from V and 2 from J; bases not matched to a gene: 3. The CDR3 has 16 amino acids. Germline CDR1 KGHSH, CDR2 LQKENI. CDR3 residues: CASSPPSGGRNQPQHF. The CDR3 nucleotides are TGTGCCAGCTCACCACCGTCAGGGGGCCGCAATCAGCCCCAGCATTTT.

The CDR3 DNA reads TGCGCCAGCAGCCAAGGGGTGCAGGAGCCCGTCCACGAGCAGTACTTC. It is translated as CASSQGVQEPVHEQYF. The J gene is TRBJ2-7, the V gene TRBV4-3, with unresolved D. Germline values: CDR1 LGHNA, CDR2 YSLEER. The CDR3 is made up of 16 amino acids. The V end lost 1 base, the J end lost 5 bases, and 18 bases lay between the germline ends.

This clonotype was seen many times. The V call is TRBV7-8, the J call TRBJ2-1; the D is unclear. V was trimmed by 5 bases and J by 8 bases, leaving 7 bases between them. This CDR3 has 11 residues. Germline assignment: CDR1 SGHVS and CDR2 FQNEAQ. Here the CDR3 reads CASSTFHEQFF. CDR3 DNA sequence: TGTGCCAGCAGCACCTTCCATGAGCAGTTCTTC.

There are many counts of this clonotype. The gene calls are TRBV4-1 and TRBJ2-3; 7 bases match TRBD2. The germline V gene has CDR1 MGHRA and CDR2 YSYEKL. V trimming: 1 base; J trimming: 1 base; junction bases outside the gene matches: 14. The CDR3 is 19 residues long. The CDR3 loop is CASSQVAGVGSDRTDTQYF. The CDR3 nucleotides read TGCGCCAGCAGCCAAGTGGCGGGGGTAGGGTCTGACCGCACAGATACGCAGTATTTT.

In its sample, this clonotype was seen a few times. An end of the junction differs from the germline gene, which may be a read error. This chain connects TRBV18 to TRBJ1-4, with TRBD1 matching 11 bases. This CDR3 region has 15 residues. Germline V gives CDR1 KGHSH, CDR2 LQKENI. In DNA, the CDR3 is TGTGCCAGCTCACCCGGACAGGGGGCTTTTGAAAAACCGTTTTTT. Protein product: CASSPGQGAFEKPFF.

The chain links TRBV6-1 to TRBJ1-2, with D hard to call. The V gene lost 5 bases and the J gene lost 7 bases, with 8 bases spanning the gap. Germline CDR1 reads MNHNS; CDR2 reads SASEGT. The length of the CDR3 is 11 residues. The CDR3 DNA is TGTGCCAGCAGTCCGGACGCTGGCTACACCTTC. Translated: CASSPDAGYTF.

This clonotype was counted between two and nine times. This may be a read error, as it is one base from a much larger clone. The CDR3 DNA sequence: TGTGCCAGCAGCCAAGCCCGTACAGGGGGAGAGACCCGGTACTTC. Translation: CASSQARTGGETRYF. V gene TRBV3-1 combines with J gene TRBJ2-5, with TRBD1 identical over 8 bases. CDR3 size: 15 residues. CDR1 is LGHDT, CDR2 YNNKEL, per germline (reference sequence).

At least ten counts were recorded for this clonotype. In DNA, the CDR3 is TGCAGCGCCCTGGGACATACTCAAGAGACCCAGTACTTC. Translating it yields CSALGHTQETQYF. This chain links TRBV29-1 with TRBJ2-5, with a tentative D call TRBD1 (6 bases). V was shortened by 7 bases and J by 2 bases, with 14 bases between the two germline ends. Germline CDR1 SQVTM, CDR2 ANQGSEA. The CDR3 runs 13 residues.

This clonotype was recorded many times. This chain links TRBV19 with TRBJ1-2; D is unclear. Germline assignment: CDR1 LNHDA and CDR2 SQIVND (reference sequence). Trimming removed 10 bases from V and 1 base from J, with 13 bases in between. The CDR3 has 13 amino acids. DNA for the CDR3: TGTGCCACCAATTCAGGACTTAACTATGGCTACACCTTC. Encoded protein: CATNSGLNYGYTF.

The table lists this clonotype with many counts. The CDR3 reads CASSARRVNTEAFF. DNA for the CDR3: TGTGCCAGCAGCGCCCGGAGGGTAAACACTGAAGCTTTCTTT. The chain has TRBV7-8 and TRBJ1-1; D gene unclear. Trimming pared 5 bases from V and 2 bases from J, leaving 12 bases between. Germline CDR1 and CDR2: SGHVS and FQNEAQ. CDR3 size: 14 residues.

V is TRBV5-5 and J is TRBJ2-3; 10 positions match TRBD1. V lost 2 bases and J lost 3; bases outside the gene matches: 6. CDR3 length: 16 residues. Per the germline V gene, CDR1 is SGHKS and CDR2 is YYEKEE (reference sequence). The CDR3 DNA sequence: TGTGCCAGCAGCTTACGACAGGGGGCGAGGACAGATACGCAGTATTTT. Translation gives CASSLRQGARTDTQYF.

In this sample, this clonotype turned up many times. The genes are TRBV11-2 and TRBJ2-5, with a tentative D call TRBD1 (8 bases). Per the germline V gene, CDR1 is SGHAT and CDR2 is FQNNGV. The V and J ends lost 5 bases and 0 bases respectively, with 16 bases between them. There are 16 residues in the CDR3. This chain's CDR3 is CASSPWTGRDQETQYF. The CDR3 bases are TGTGCCAGCAGCCCTTGGACAGGGAGGGACCAAGAGACCCAGTACTTC.

This clonotype was seen repeatedly, ten times or more. This rearrangement joins TRBV6-2 or TRBV6-3 to TRBJ1-1; 10 nucleotides align to TRBD1. CDR3 length equals 15 residues. Per germline, CDR1 MNHEY and CDR2 SVGEGT. V lost 7 bases and J lost 3; bases outside the gene matches: 8. Written as DNA, the CDR3 is TGTGCCAGCATCACACCGGGACAGGGGTACACTGAAGCTTTCTTT. Protein: CASITPGQGYTEAFF.